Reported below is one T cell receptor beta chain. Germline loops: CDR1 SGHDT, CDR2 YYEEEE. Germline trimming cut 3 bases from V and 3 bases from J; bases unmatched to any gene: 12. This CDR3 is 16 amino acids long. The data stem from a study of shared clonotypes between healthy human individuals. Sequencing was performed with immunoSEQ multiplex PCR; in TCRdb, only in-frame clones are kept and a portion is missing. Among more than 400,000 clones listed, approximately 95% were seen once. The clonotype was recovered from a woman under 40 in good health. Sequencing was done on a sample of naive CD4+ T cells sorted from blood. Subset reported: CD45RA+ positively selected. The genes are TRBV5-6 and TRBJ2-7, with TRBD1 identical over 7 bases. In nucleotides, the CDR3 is TGTGCCAGCAGCTACCTGACCGGGACAGTCTACTACGAGCAGTACTTC. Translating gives CASSYLTGTVYYEQYF.